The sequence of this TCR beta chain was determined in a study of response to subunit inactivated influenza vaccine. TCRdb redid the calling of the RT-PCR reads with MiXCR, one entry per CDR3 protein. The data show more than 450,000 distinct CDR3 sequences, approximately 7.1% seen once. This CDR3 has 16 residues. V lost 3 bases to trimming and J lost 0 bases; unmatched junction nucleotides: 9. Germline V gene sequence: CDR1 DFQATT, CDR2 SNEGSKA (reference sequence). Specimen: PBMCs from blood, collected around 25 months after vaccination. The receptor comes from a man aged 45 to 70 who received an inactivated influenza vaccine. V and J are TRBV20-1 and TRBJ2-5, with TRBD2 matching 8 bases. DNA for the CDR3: TGCAGTGCTAGGGCCGGGGGGGGAGGCCACCAAGAGACCCAGTACTTC. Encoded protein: CSARAGGGGHQETQYF.